What follows are 21 T cell receptor beta chains derived from one specimen sequenced in a study of identical twins. TCRdb re-analysed the 5' RACE reads in MiXCR, keeping a single row per CDR3 protein. The repertoire holds 470,000 or so distinct CDR3 sequences, with 20% to 30% as singletons. The same specimen was also included in a second study, on T cells expressing NK-cell markers.

Sequencing was performed on CD4+ T cells sorted from blood. These receptors were taken from a woman aged 18-29 years in good health.

This clonotype has only a few counts. The J gene is TRBJ2-1, the V gene TRBV5-6, with D unclear. The V end was cut by 5 bases, the J end by 9 bases, with 12 bases between. The V gene's germline CDR1 is SGHDT and CDR2 YYEEEE. The CDR3 sequence is 12 residues long. CDR3 region: CASSLLEVEQFF. The CDR3 nucleotides are TGTGCCAGCAGTCTCCTTGAGGTTGAGCAGTTCTTC.

This clonotype was counted only a few times. The chain links TRBV7-2 to TRBJ2-1; no firm D call. The CDR3 runs 15 residues. V gave up 3 bases and J gave up 7 bases, with 16 bases separating them. Germline V gene sequence: CDR1 SGHTA, CDR2 FQGNSA. CDR3 residues: CASSFTGNRGNEQFF. The CDR3 coding sequence is TGTGCCAGCAGCTTTACGGGTAATCGTGGTAATGAGCAGTTCTTC.

The chain combines TRBV6-2 or TRBV6-3 with TRBJ2-3; D is uncertain. V lost 7 bases and J 2 bases, leaving 10 bases between the germline ends. CDR3 length equals 13 residues. CDR1 MNHEY and CDR2 SVGEGT come from the germline V gene. The CDR3 here is CASKNGPTDTQYF. The DNA for the CDR3 is TGTGCCAGCAAGAACGGACCCACAGATACGCAGTATTTT.

The rearrangement uses TRBV3-1 and TRBJ2-7; 7 bases line up with TRBD1. This CDR3 comprises 13 residues. After removal of 10 bases from V and 0 bases from J, the junction contained 6 bases not matched to a gene. Per the germline V gene, CDR1 is LGHDT and CDR2 is YNNKEL (reference sequence). The CDR3 nucleotides are TGTGCCACGACGGGACAGAGCTCCTACGAGCAGTACTTC. Protein: CATTGQSSYEQYF.

This clonotype was counted only a few times. The CDR3 protein is CASRRTSFSTGELFF. In DNA form, the CDR3 reads TGTGCCAGCAGGAGGACTAGCTTTAGCACCGGGGAGCTGTTTTTT. The chain joins TRBV6-1 to TRBJ2-2, with 8 bases matching TRBD2. The CDR3 length is 15 residues. From germline, CDR1 is MNHNS and CDR2 SASEGT. Trimming at V came to 6 bases and at J to 4 bases, leaving 7 bases not matched to a gene.

V usage is TRBV18 and J usage is TRBJ1-1, with D possibly matching TRBD1 (5 bases). The V end lost 6 bases, the J end lost 5 bases, and 16 bases lay between the germline ends. This CDR3 has 14 residues. Germline assignment: CDR1 KGHSH and CDR2 LQKENI. The CDR3 reads CASSTGGFSTEAFF. Written as DNA, the CDR3 is TGTGCCAGCTCTACCGGGGGATTTTCAACTGAAGCTTTCTTT.

The chain couples TRBV2 to TRBJ1-5; D unresolved. CDR1 SNHLY and CDR2 FYNNEI come from the germline V gene. There are 13 residues in the CDR3. V dropped 7 bases and J dropped 0 bases, with 7 bases sitting between them. The CDR3 nucleotides are TGTGCCAGCAAAGGGAATAGCAATCAGCCCCAGCATTTT. Encoded protein: CASKGNSNQPQHF.

In this sample, this clonotype turned up a few times. The CDR3 sequence: CASSLQGVNYGYTF. CDR3 DNA sequence: TGTGCCAGCAGCCTGCAAGGGGTAAACTATGGCTACACCTTC. The rearrangement links TRBV7-9 to TRBJ1-2; the D gene is possibly TRBD1 (5 bases). The germline V gene encodes CDR1 SEHNR and CDR2 FQNEAQ (reference sequence). The CDR3 sequence is 14 residues long. Trimming removed 5 bases from V and 2 bases from J, with 12 bases in between. Together with reference TRBV7-9 and TRBJ1-2, the CDR3 gives the full variable domain: DTGVSQNPRHKITKRGQNVTFRCDPISEHNRLYWYRQTLGQGPEFLTYFQNEAQLEKSRLLSDRFSAERPKGSFSTLEIQRTEQGDSAMYLCASSLQGVNYGYTFGSGTRLTVV.

This sequence joins TRBV3-1 and TRBJ2-5, with 7 positions matching TRBD1. Germline lookup yields CDR1 LGHDT and CDR2 YNNKEL (reference sequence). The junction had 16 bases not matched to a gene; V was cut back by 9 bases and J by 9 bases. The CDR3 loop spans 14 amino acids. The CDR3: CASAGTVLQIPQYF. CDR3 DNA: TGTGCCAGTGCCGGGACAGTTCTGCAGATACCCCAGTACTTC.

This sequence joins TRBV3-1 and TRBJ2-5; TRBD2 is a possible D gene (5 bases). V was cut by 1 base and J by 4 bases, with 13 bases left in between. CDR3 length: 15 residues. Per germline, CDR1 LGHDT and CDR2 YNNKEL (reference sequence). This chain's CDR3 is CASSQVVASGETQYF. DNA of the CDR3: TGTGCCAGCAGCCAAGTTGTAGCGAGTGGAGAGACCCAGTACTTC.

The rearrangement uses TRBV7-2 and TRBJ2-2, with 11 bases aligning to TRBD2. Unmatched junction bases numbered 3, after V lost 10 bases and J lost 5 bases. Germline CDR1 and CDR2: SGHTA and FQGNSA. The CDR3 length is 13 residues. The CDR3 here is CATASGRTGELFF. The CDR3, as DNA: TGTGCCACCGCTAGCGGGAGGACCGGGGAGCTGTTTTTT.

This clonotype was seen only a few times. The chain links TRBV20-1 to TRBJ2-7; a possible D gene is TRBD2 (5 bases). The CDR3 covers 13 residues. Per the germline V gene, CDR1 is DFQATT and CDR2 is SNEGSKA (reference sequence). V was trimmed by 1 base and J by 6 bases, leaving 13 bases between them. This chain's CDR3 is CSARVREPGEQYF. Here the CDR3 DNA reads TGCAGTGCTAGAGTAAGGGAGCCCGGCGAGCAGTACTTC.

The chain employs TRBV20-1 and TRBJ1-1; 9 positions agree with TRBD1. Trimming cost V 3 bases and J 8 bases; bases outside gene matches: 7. The CDR3 sequence is 13 residues long. Germline loops: CDR1 DFQATT, CDR2 SNEGSKA (reference sequence). The DNA of the CDR3 is TGCAGTGCTAGTAAGAGTGGGACAGGGGAAGCTTTCTTT. It is translated as CSASKSGTGEAFF.

This clonotype was picked up a small number of times. The genes are TRBV5-1 and TRBJ2-3, with 13 positions matching TRBD2. J lost 2 bases, V lost 3 bases, and 6 bases had no gene match. The CDR3 totals 17 residues. Per the germline V gene, CDR1 is SGHRS and CDR2 is YFSETQ. The CDR3 loop is CASSSGLAGDFTDTQYF. The CDR3 bases are TGCGCCAGCAGCTCCGGACTAGCGGGAGATTTCACAGATACGCAGTATTTT.

This clonotype was counted ten times or more. The junction departs from germline at one end; a sequencing error may be responsible. The V gene is TRBV7-2, the J gene TRBJ1-1; no clear D. Germline CDR1 reads SGHTA; CDR2 reads FQGNSA. The CDR3 covers 13 residues. The CDR3 protein is CASSGRRNTEAFF. CDR3 coding DNA: TGCGCCAGCAGCGGTCGACGGAACACTGAAGCTTTCTTT.

This clonotype was observed many times. The gene calls are TRBV10-3 and TRBJ2-7; D not resolved. V lost 8 bases and J lost 4, with 12 bases in between. The germline CDR1 and CDR2 sequences are ENHRY and SYGVKD. The CDR3 consists of 12 residues. The CDR3 protein is CAIAGNEYEQYF. In DNA, the CDR3 is TGTGCCATCGCCGGAAACGAATACGAGCAGTACTTC.

The V gene is TRBV5-1, the J gene TRBJ2-5, with 7 nucleotides matching TRBD1. CDR1 and CDR2 (germline): SGHRS, YFSETQ. Trimming removed 0 bases from V and 3 bases from J; junction bases left unmatched: 5. This CDR3 has 15 residues. CDR3 protein: CASSLAGGSEETQYF. CDR3 DNA sequence: TGCGCCAGCAGCTTGGCAGGGGGTTCGGAAGAGACCCAGTACTTC.

This clonotype has just a few counts. The J gene is TRBJ1-2, the V gene TRBV6-1; 9 bases line up with TRBD1. Unmatched junction bases numbered 14, after V lost 7 bases and J lost 8 bases. From germline, CDR1 is MNHNS and CDR2 SASEGT. This CDR3 contains 15 residues. CDR3 in amino acids: CASIRRTGELGGYTF. The CDR3 DNA is TGTGCCAGCATCCGAAGGACAGGGGAACTAGGAGGCTACACCTTC.

This clonotype appeared many times. This chain connects TRBV5-1 to TRBJ2-3; tentative D call: TRBD1 (6 bases). This CDR3 has 14 residues. V lost 0 bases and J 4 bases, leaving 9 bases between the germline ends. The V gene's germline CDR1 is SGHRS and CDR2 YFSETQ. CDR3 DNA: TGCGCCAGCAGCTTGGGGACAGTTTCAGATACGCAGTATTTT. It translates to CASSLGTVSDTQYF.

This rearrangement joins TRBV5-1 to TRBJ2-7, with 7 bases aligning to TRBD1. The CDR3 contains 15 residues. The germline gives CDR1 SGHRS, CDR2 YFSETQ. Trimming took 0 bases from V and 0 from J; bases not matched to a gene: 3. The CDR3 coding sequence is TGCGCCAGCAGCTTGGGACAGGGCAGCTCCTACGAGCAGTACTTC. It encodes CASSLGQGSSYEQYF.

This clonotype was detected only a few times. The CDR3 spells CASSRTRQGRGEKLFF. The CDR3 region has the DNA TGTGCCAGCAGTAGAACGAGACAGGGGCGGGGTGAAAAACTGTTTTTT. This chain connects TRBV6-1 to TRBJ1-4, with TRBD1 identical over 8 bases. Germline V gene sequence: CDR1 MNHNS, CDR2 SASEGT. The V gene end was trimmed by 5 bases and the J gene end by 7 bases; junction bases not matched to a gene: 12. This CDR3 region has 16 residues.